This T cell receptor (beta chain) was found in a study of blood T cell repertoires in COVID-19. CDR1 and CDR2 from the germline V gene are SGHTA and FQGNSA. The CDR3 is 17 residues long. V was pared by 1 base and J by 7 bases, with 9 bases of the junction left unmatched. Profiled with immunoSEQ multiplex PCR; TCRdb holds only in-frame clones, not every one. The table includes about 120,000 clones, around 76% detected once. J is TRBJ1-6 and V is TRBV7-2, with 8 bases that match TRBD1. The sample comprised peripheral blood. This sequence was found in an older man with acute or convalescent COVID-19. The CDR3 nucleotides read TGTGCCAGCAGCTTAGGAGGGGGGGGGACAGGAAATTCACCCCTCCACTTT. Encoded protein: CASSLGGGGTGNSPLHF.